This entry concerns a single T cell receptor beta chain. Its specificity is not known. A Clinical Activity Score of at least 3, a NOSPECS grade of at least 4 and a duration under 3 months were recorded in the ophthalmopathy patients. The data are from a study of T cells in Graves' hyperthyroidism and ophthalmopathy. About the research overall: Peripheral blood was collected at initial diagnosis, before any treatment. Whole-study findings and limits: Most expanded thyroid clonotypes above 0.001 recurred in blood.

Researchers amplified the TCR beta CDR3 regions from RNA transcripts. TCR CDR3 regions were first amplified by RT-PCR with HTBI primers. TCRdb fed the multiplex PCR reads into MiXCR, producing one record per CDR3 protein. The sample consists of roughly 520,000 distinct CDR3 sequences, 24% of them appearing once. Trimming pared 5 bases from V and 7 bases from J, leaving 14 bases between. This CDR3 region has 13 residues. Sample: blood. This chain connects TRBV12-3 or TRBV12-4 to TRBJ1-2, with D maybe TRBD1 (5 bases). This TCR came from a woman aged 25 to 39 with Graves' ophthalmopathy. As DNA, the CDR3 is TGTGCCAGCAGTCTCCACGGGGGGATTGGCTACACCTTC. Its translation is CASSLHGGIGYTF.